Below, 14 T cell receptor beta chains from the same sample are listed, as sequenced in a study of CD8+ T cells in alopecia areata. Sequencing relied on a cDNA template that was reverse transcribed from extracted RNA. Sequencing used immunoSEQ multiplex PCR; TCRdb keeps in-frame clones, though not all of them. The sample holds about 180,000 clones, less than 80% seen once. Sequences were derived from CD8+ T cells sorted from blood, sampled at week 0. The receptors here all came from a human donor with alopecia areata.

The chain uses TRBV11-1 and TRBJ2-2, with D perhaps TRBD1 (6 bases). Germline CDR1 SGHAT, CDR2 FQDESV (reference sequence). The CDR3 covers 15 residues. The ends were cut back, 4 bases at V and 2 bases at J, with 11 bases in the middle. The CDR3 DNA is TGTGCCAGCAGCTCAGGACAGCTAAACACCGGGGAGCTGTTTTTT. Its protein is CASSSGQLNTGELFF.

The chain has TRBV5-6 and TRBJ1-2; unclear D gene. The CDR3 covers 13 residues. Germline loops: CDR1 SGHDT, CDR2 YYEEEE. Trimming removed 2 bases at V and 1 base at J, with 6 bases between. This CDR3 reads CASSFPDNYGYTF. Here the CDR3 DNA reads TGTGCCAGCAGCTTCCCAGATAACTATGGCTACACCTTC.

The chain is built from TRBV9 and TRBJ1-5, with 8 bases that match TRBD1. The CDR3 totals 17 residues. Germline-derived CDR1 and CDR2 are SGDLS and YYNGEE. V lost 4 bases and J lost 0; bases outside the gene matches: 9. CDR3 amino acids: CASSPGQGAISNQPQHF. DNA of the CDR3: TGTGCCAGCAGCCCCGGACAGGGAGCTATTAGCAATCAGCCCCAGCATTTT.

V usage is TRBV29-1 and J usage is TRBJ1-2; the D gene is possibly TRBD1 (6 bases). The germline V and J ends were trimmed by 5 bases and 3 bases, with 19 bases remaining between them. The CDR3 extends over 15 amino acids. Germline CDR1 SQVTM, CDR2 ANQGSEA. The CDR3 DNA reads TGCAGCGTTCCATCCGGACAGTCCCACGACTATGGCTACACCTTC. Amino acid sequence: CSVPSGQSHDYGYTF.

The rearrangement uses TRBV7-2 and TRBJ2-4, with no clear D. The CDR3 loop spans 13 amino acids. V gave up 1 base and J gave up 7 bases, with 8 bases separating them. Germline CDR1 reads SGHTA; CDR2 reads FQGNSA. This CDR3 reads CASSLGGENIQYF. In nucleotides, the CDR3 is TGTGCCAGCAGCTTAGGCGGCGAGAACATTCAGTACTTC.

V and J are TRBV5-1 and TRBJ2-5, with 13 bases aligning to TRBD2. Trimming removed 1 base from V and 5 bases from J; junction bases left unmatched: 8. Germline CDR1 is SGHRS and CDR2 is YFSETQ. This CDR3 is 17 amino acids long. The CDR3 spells CASSLFGLAGERETQYF. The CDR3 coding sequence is TGCGCCAGCAGCTTGTTTGGACTAGCGGGGGAGAGGGAGACCCAGTACTTC.

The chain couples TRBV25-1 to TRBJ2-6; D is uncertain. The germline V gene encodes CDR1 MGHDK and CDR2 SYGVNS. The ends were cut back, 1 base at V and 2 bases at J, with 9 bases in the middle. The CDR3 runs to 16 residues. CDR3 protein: CASSELVGTGANVLTF. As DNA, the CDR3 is TGTGCCAGCAGTGAATTGGTAGGGACTGGGGCCAACGTCCTGACTTTC.

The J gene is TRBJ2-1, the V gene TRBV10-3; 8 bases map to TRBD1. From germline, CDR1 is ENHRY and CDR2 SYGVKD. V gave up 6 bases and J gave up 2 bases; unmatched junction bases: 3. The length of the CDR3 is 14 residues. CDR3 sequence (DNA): TGTGCCATCAGGGGACAGGATACCTACAATGAGCAGTTCTTC. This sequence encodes CAIRGQDTYNEQFF.

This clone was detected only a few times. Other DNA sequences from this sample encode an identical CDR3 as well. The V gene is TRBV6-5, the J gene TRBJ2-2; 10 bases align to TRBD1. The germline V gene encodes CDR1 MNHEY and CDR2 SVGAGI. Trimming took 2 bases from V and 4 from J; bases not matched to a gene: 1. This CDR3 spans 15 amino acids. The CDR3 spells CASSYRTGGTGELFF. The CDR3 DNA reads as TGTGCCAGCAGTTACCGGACAGGGGGCACCGGGGAGCTGTTTTTT.

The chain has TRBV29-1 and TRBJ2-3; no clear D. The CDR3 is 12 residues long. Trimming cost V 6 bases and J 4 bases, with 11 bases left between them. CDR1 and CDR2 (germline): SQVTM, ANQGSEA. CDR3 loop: CSVPQPPDTQYF. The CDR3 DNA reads TGCAGCGTCCCCCAGCCCCCAGATACGCAGTATTTT.

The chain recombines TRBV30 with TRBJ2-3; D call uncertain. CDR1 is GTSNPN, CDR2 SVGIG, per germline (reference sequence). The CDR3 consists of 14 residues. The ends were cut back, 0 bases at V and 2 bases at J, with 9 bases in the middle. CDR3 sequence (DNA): TGTGCCTGGAGTGTTACCAGCCACACAGATACGCAGTATTTT. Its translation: CAWSVTSHTDTQYF.

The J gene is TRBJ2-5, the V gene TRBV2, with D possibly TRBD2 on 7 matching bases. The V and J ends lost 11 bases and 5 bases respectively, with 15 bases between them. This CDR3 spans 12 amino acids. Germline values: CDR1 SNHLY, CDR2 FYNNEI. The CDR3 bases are TGTGCCTCACAGGGACTAATGGAGACCCAGTACTTC. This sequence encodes CASQGLMETQYF.

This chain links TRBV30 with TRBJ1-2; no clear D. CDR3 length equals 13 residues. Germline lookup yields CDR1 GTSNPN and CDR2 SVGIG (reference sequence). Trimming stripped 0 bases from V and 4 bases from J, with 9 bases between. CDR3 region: CAWSVQRAYGYTF. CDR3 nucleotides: TGTGCCTGGAGTGTACAAAGGGCCTATGGCTACACCTTC. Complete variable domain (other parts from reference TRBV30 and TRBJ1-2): SQTIHQWPATLVQPVGSPLSLECTVEGTSNPNLYWYRQAAGRGLQLLFYSVGIGQISSEVPQNLSASRPQDRQFILSSKKLLLSDSGFYLCAWSVQRAYGYTFGSGTRLTVV.

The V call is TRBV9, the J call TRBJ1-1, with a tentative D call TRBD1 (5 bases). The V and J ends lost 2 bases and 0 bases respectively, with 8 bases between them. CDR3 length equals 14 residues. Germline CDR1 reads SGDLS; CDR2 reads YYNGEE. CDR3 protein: CASSVGTMNTEAFF. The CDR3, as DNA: TGTGCCAGCAGCGTCGGGACGATGAACACTGAAGCTTTCTTT.